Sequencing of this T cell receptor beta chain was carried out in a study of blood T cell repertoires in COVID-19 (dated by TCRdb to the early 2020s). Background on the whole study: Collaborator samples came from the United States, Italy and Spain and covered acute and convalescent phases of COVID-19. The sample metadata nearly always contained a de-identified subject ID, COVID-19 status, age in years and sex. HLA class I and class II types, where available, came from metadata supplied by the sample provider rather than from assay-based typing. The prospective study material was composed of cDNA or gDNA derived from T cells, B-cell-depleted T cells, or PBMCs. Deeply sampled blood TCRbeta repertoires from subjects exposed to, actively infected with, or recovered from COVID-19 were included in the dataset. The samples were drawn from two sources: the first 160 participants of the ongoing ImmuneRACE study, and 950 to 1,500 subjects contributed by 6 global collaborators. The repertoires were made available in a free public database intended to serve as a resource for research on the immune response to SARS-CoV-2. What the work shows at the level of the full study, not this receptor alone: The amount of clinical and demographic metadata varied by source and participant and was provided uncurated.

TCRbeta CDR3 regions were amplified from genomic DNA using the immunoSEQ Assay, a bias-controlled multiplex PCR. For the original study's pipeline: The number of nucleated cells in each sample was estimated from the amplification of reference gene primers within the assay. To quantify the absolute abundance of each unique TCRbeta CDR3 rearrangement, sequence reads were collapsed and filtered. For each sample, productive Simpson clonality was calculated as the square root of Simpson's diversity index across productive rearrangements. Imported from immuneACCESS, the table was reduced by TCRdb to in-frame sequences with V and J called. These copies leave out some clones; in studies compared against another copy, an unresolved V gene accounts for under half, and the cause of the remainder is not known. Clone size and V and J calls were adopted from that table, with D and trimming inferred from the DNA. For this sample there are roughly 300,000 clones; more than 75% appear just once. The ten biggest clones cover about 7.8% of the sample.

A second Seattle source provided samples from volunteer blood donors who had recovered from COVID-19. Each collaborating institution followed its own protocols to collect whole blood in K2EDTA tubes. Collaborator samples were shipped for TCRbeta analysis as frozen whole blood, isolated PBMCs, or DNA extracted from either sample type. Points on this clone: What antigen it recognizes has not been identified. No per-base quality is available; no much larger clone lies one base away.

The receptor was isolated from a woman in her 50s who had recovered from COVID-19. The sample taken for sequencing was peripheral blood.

The CDR3 has the sequence CASSQDGTGNYEQYF. The DNA sequence is as follows: TGTGCCAGCAGCCAAGACGGGACAGGGAACTACGAGCAGTACTTC. The chain links TRBV3-1 (or the pseudogene TRBV3-2) with TRBJ2-7, with 9 middle bases fitting TRBD1. The junction shows trimming of 0 bases on V and 3 bases on J, and the gene matches do not reach 3 bases of it. From its cysteine to its phenylalanine, the CDR3 spans 15 amino acids. The DNA shown is the 45-base CDR3, in frame from base 1. According to the germline V gene (reference sequence), CDR1 reads LGHDT and CDR2 reads YNNKEL.